This record looks at one TCR beta chain sequence and its context. Distinct nucleotide sequences in the sample also encode this CDR3. This CDR3 is 12 amino acids long. Looked up from germline, CDR1 is MNHEY and CDR2 is SVGAGI. V lost 3 bases and J lost 10, with 10 bases in between. These data belong to a study of shared clonotypes between healthy human individuals. Original processing methods: Sequence data from immunoSEQ were junction-only and lacked quality scores; consequently, filtering differed. Produced via immunoSEQ multiplex PCR; TCRdb's table is partial and in-frame only. That table is the source of V, J and clone size, and D and trimming were worked out from the DNA. The table records 2 million to 3 million clones, 80% to 95% of them present only once.

The TCR comes from a man between 18 and 35 years old in good health. Some clones in this sample may be carry-over from other donors' samples. This chain uses TRBV6-5 with TRBJ2-1, with TRBD1 as a possible D gene (6 bases). Sequencing was performed on naive CD4+ T cells from PBMCs. The subset denotes: CD45RA+ positively selected. CDR3 nucleotides: TGTGCCAGCAGTTATACAACAGGGGAGCAGTTCTTC. The encoded protein is CASSYTTGEQFF.